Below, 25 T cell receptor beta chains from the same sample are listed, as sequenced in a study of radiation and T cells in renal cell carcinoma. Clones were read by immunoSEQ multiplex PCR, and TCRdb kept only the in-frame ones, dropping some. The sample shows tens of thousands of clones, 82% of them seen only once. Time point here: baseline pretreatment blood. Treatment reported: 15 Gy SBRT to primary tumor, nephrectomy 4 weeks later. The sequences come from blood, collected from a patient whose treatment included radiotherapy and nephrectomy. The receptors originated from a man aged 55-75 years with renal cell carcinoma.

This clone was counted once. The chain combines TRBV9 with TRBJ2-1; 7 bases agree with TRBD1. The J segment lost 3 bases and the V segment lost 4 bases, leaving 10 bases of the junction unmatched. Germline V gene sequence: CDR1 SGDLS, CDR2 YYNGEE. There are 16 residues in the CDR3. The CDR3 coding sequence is TGTGCCAGCAGCTCCACCCGGGACAGACTCTACAATGAGCAGTTCTTC. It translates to CASSSTRDRLYNEQFF. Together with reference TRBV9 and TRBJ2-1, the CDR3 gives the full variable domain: DSGVTQTPKHLITATGQRVTLRCSPRSGDLSVYWYQQSLDQGLQFLIQYYNGEERAKGNILERFSAQQFPDLHSELNLSSLELGDSALYFCASSSTRDRLYNEQFFGPGTRLTVL.

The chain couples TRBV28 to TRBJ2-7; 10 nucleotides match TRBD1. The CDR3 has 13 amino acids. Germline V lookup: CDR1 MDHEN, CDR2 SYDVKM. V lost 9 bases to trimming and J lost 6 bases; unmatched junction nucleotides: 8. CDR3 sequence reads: CASFSGTGAEQYF. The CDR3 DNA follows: TGTGCCAGTTTTTCCGGGACAGGGGCCGAGCAGTACTTC. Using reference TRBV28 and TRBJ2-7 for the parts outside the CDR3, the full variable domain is DVKVTQSSRYLVKRTGEKVFLECVQDMDHENMFWYRQDPGLGLRLIYFSYDVKMKEKGDIPEGYSVSREKKERFSLILESASTNQTSMYLCASFSGTGAEQYFGPGTRLTVT.

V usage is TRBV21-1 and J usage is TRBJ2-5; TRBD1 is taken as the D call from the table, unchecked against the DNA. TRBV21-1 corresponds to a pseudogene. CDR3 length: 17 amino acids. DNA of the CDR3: TGTGCCAGCAGCCGAAAGGGCCCGGGACAGGGAACGGAGACCCAGTACTTC. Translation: CASSRKGPGQGTETQYF.

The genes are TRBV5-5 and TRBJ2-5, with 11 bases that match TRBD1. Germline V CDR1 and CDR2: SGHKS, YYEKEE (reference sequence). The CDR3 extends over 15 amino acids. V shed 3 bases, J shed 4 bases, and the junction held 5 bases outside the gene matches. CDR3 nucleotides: TGTGCCAGCAGCTCCGGGACAGGGGGTGGAGAGACCCAGTACTTC. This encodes CASSSGTGGGETQYF.

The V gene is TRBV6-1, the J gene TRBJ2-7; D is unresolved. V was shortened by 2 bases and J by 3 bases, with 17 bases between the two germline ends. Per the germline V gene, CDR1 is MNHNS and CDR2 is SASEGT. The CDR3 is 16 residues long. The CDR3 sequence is CASSESGWVRFYEQYF. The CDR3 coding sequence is TGTGCCAGCAGTGAATCTGGGTGGGTCCGCTTCTACGAGCAGTACTTC.

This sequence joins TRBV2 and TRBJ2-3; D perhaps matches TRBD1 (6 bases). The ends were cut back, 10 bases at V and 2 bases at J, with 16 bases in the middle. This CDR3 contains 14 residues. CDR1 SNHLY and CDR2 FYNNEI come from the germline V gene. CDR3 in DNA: TGTGCCAACCGCTACAGGGATTTCACAGATACGCAGTATTTT. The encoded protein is CANRYRDFTDTQYF.

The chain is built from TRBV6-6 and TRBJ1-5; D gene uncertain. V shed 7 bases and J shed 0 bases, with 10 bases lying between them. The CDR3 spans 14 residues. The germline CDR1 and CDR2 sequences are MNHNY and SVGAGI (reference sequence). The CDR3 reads CASIAGGSNQPQHF. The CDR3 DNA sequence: TGTGCCAGCATCGCCGGCGGTAGCAATCAGCCCCAGCATTTT.

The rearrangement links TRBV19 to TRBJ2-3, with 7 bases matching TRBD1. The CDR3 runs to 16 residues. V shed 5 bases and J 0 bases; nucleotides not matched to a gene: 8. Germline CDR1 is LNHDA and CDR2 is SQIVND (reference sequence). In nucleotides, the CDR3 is TGTGCCAGTAGTCCGGGACAGTACGCTAGCACAGATACGCAGTATTTT. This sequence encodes CASSPGQYASTDTQYF.

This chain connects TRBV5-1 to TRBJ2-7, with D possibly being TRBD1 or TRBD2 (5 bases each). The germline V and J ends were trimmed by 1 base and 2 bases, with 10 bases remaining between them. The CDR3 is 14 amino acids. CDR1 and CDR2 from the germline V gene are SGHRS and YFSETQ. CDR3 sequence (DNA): TGCGCCAGCAGCTTGACCCGGGACCCCTACGAGCAGTACTTC. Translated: CASSLTRDPYEQYF.

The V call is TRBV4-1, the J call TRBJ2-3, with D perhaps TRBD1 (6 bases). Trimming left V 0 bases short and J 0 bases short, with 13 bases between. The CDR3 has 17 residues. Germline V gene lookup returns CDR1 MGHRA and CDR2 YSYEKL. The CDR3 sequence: CASSQDTGRHSTDTQYF. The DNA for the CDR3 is TGCGCCAGCAGCCAAGATACAGGGCGACATAGCACAGATACGCAGTATTTT.

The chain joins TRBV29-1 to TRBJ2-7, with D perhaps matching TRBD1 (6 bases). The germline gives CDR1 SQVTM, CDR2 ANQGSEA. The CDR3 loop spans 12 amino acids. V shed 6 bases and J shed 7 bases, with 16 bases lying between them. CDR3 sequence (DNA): TGCAGCGTCCAAGTGGGGGCGGAGGAGCAGTACTTC. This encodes CSVQVGAEEQYF.

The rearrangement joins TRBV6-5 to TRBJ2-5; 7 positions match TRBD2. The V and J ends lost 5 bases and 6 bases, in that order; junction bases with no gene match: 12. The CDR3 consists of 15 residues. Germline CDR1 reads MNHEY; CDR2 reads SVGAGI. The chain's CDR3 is CASSIWAGEIKTQYF. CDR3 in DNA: TGTGCCAGCAGTATTTGGGCGGGAGAAATAAAGACCCAGTACTTC.

CDR3 nucleotides: TGTGCCAGCAGCCAACAGCTAGCGGGAGTATACGAGCAGTACTTC. Residues: CASSQQLAGVYEQYF. The chain couples TRBV7-2 to TRBJ2-7; 10 bases are shared with TRBD2. CDR1 SGHTA and CDR2 FQGNSA come from the germline V gene. This CDR3 spans 15 amino acids. V trimming: 5 bases; J trimming: 4 bases; junction bases outside the gene matches: 8.

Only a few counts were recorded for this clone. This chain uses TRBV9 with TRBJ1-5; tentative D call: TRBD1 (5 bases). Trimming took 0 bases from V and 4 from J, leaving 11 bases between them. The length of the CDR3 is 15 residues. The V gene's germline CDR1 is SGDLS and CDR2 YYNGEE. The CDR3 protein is CASSVGQGTNQPQHF. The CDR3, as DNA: TGTGCCAGCAGCGTAGGCCAGGGTACTAATCAGCCCCAGCATTTT.

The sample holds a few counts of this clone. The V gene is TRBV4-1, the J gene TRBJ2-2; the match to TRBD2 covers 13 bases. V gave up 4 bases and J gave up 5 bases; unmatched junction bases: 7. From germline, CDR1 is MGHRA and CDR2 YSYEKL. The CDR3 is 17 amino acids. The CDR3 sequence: CASSLGLAGVGTGELFF. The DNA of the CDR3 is TGCGCCAGCAGCCTCGGACTAGCGGGAGTTGGGACCGGGGAGCTGTTTTTT.

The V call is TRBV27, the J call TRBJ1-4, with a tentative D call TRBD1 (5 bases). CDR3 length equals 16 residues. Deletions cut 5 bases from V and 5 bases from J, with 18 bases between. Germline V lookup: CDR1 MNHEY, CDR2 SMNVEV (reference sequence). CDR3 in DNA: TGTGCCAGCAGTCCCCTAGACGGGGGGTGGAATGAAAAACTGTTTTTT. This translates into CASSPLDGGWNEKLFF.

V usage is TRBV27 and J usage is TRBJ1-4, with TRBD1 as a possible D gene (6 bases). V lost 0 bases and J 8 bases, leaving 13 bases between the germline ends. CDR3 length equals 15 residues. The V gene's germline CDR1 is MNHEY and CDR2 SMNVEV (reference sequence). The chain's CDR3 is CASSLSGQRFEKLFF. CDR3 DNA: TGTGCCAGCAGTTTATCCGGACAGAGGTTCGAAAAACTGTTTTTT.

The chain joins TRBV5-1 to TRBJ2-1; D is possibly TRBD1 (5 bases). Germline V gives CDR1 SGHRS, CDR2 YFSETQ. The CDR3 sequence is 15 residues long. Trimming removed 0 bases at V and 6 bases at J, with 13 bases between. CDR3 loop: CASSLVAGQSNEQFF. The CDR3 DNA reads TGCGCCAGCAGCTTGGTAGCAGGGCAGTCCAATGAGCAGTTCTTC.

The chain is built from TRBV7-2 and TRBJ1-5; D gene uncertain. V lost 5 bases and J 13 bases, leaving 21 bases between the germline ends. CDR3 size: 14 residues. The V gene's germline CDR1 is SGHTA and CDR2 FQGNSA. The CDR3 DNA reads TGTGCCAGCAGCACCGAATCAAGGGCGGCCGATCAGCATTTT. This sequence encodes CASSTESRAADQHF.

The CDR3 reads CASSALAGAPYEQYF. The CDR3 DNA reads as TGTGCCAGCAGCGCCCTAGCGGGGGCACCCTACGAGCAGTACTTC. This chain uses TRBV9 with TRBJ2-7; TRBD2 matches at 10 bases. The germline gives CDR1 SGDLS, CDR2 YYNGEE. V lost 3 bases, J lost 2 bases, and 5 bases stayed unmatched. The CDR3 contains 15 residues.

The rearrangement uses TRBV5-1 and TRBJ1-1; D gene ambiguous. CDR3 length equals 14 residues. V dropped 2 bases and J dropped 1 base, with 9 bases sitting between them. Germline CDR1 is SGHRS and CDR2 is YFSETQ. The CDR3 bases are TGCGCCAGCAGCTTTCGAGGGCCGAACACTGAAGCTTTCTTT. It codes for CASSFRGPNTEAFF.

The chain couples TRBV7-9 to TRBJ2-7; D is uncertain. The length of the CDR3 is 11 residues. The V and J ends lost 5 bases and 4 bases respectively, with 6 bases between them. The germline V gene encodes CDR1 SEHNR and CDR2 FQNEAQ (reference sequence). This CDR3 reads CASSLTYEQYF. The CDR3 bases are TGTGCCAGCAGCCTCACTTACGAGCAGTACTTC.

Written as DNA, the CDR3 is TGTGCCAGCAGTTCAATACGAGACACTGAAGCTTTCTTT. It yields the protein CASSSIRDTEAFF. V and J are TRBV6-1 and TRBJ1-1; D is ambiguous. The CDR3 runs 13 residues. Looked up from germline, CDR1 is MNHNS and CDR2 is SASEGT. Trimming removed 5 bases at V and 3 bases at J, with 10 bases between.

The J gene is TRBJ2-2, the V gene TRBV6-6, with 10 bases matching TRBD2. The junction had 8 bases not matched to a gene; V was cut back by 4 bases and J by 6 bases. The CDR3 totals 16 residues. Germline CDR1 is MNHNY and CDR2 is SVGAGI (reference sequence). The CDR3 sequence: CASSSPSGSGSGELFF. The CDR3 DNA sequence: TGTGCCAGCAGTTCCCCTAGCGGGAGTGGCTCCGGGGAGCTGTTTTTT.

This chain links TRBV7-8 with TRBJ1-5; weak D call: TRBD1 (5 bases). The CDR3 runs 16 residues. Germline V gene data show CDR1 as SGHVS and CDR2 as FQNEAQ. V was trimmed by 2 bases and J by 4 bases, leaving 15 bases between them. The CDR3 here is CASSLNAGWENQPQHF. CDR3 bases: TGTGCCAGCAGCTTAAATGCAGGGTGGGAGAATCAGCCCCAGCATTTT.